One sample yielded the 9 T cell receptor beta chains listed below, sequenced in a study of beta chain features in type 1 diabetes. Study results and limitations: The study found moderately but significantly shorter TCRB CDR3s in all four CD4+ subsets of Type 1 diabetes patients.

Investigators reverse transcribed all isolated RNA, so they sequenced expressed TCRB transcripts. The protocol was immunoSEQ multiplex PCR, while the TCRdb copy is restricted to in-frame clones and leaves out a portion. The table records more than 300,000 clones, roughly 9% of them present only once. Antigens for these TCRs are unknown. What was sequenced was central memory CD4+ T cells from blood. These TCRs come from a man aged 25 to 40 with type 1 diabetes.

The table lists this clone with a few counts. This chain links TRBV11-2 with TRBJ2-2; the D gene is possibly TRBD2 (6 bases). The V and J ends lost 1 base and 8 bases respectively, with 8 bases between them. Germline V lookup: CDR1 SGHAT, CDR2 FQNNGV. This CDR3 has 13 residues. The CDR3 loop is CASSLGRAGELFF. CDR3 bases: TGTGCCAGCAGCTTAGGGAGGGCTGGGGAGCTGTTTTTT.

The V call is TRBV9, the J call TRBJ2-7; unclear D gene. Trimming took off 0 bases at V and 3 bases at J, with 13 bases between the two ends. The CDR3 is made up of 15 amino acids. Germline loops: CDR1 SGDLS, CDR2 YYNGEE. In nucleotides, the CDR3 is TGTGCCAGCAGCGTAGGCCGGGCGATCAACTACGAGCAGTACTTC. Its translation is CASSVGRAINYEQYF.

The rearrangement joins TRBV7-2 to TRBJ2-3, with D unclear. The germline gives CDR1 SGHTA, CDR2 FQGNSA. This CDR3 contains 13 residues. V was clipped by 1 base and J by 11 bases, with 13 bases between them. The CDR3, as DNA: TGTGCCAGCAGCTTAGTCACGACGGTGGAGCAGTATTTT. Translating gives CASSLVTTVEQYF.

This clone was seen more than once but under ten times. The V call is TRBV25-1, the J call TRBJ1-6; 7 bases align to TRBD1. J gave up 8 bases and V 9 bases, and 13 bases lay outside the gene matches. CDR1 and CDR2 from the germline V gene are MGHDK and SYGVNS. The length of the CDR3 is 15 residues. CDR3 nucleotides: TGTGCCAGTGGGCGACCGGGACAGAAAGATTCACCCCTCCACTTT. Its translation: CASGRPGQKDSPLHF.

The V and J genes are TRBV19 and TRBJ2-5; TRBD2 is a possible D gene (6 bases). Germline loops: CDR1 LNHDA, CDR2 SQIVND (reference sequence). Trimming removed 5 bases at V and 4 bases at J, with 14 bases between. This CDR3 has 14 residues. For the CDR3, the DNA is TGTGCCAGTAGTCAAGAACGGAGGGGAGAGACCCAGTACTTC. It translates to CASSQERRGETQYF.

This clone was counted ten times or more. The genes are TRBV21-1 and TRBJ2-7. TRBV21-1 is shown as a pseudogene. This CDR3 contains 12 residues. The CDR3 nucleotides are TGTGCCAGCAGCAAAGCACGCTACGAGCAGTACTTC. It yields the protein CASSKARYEQYF.

This clone was detected a few times. A read error may be the cause here, since a much bigger clone is one base away. The chain employs TRBV7-9 and TRBJ2-3; TRBD1 might be the D (6 bases). The ends were cut back, 3 bases at V and 4 bases at J, with 8 bases in the middle. CDR3 length equals 13 residues. CDR1 is SEHNR and CDR2 is FQNEAQ in the germline V gene (reference sequence). CDR3 sequence reads: CASSFTGSDTQYF. The CDR3, as DNA: TGTGCCAGCAGCTTTACAGGGTCAGATACGCAGTATTTT.

This clone was seen a few times. This chain links TRBV29-1 with TRBJ2-5, with 7 bases that match TRBD2. Germline assignment: CDR1 SQVTM and CDR2 ANQGSEA. Trimming took 7 bases from V and 5 from J; bases not matched to a gene: 7. The CDR3 covers 12 residues. Here the CDR3 DNA reads TGCAGCGCTACGACTAGCAGGGAGACCCAGTACTTC. Its translation is CSATTSRETQYF.

This clone came up a few times. The chain uses TRBV29-1 and TRBJ2-7; 8 bases line up with TRBD1. V shed 7 bases, J shed 5 bases, and the junction held 16 bases outside the gene matches. The CDR3 covers 15 residues. Germline V lookup: CDR1 SQVTM, CDR2 ANQGSEA. The CDR3 sequence is CSATLGGQGGDEQYF. DNA for the CDR3: TGCAGCGCCACCCTCGGAGGACAGGGCGGCGACGAGCAGTACTTC.